This TCR beta chain was sequenced during a study of post-analysis software for immune sequencing data. Study context: Several disease courses (relapsing-remitting, secondary progressive and progressive-relapsing) of multiple sclerosis were included.

Turning to this clonotype: The antigen is undetermined.

Germline assignment: CDR1 SQVTM and CDR2 ANQGSEA. The CDR3 has 11 residues. Trimming removed 7 bases at V and 8 bases at J, with 12 bases between. The study's findings and limits: Controls showed significantly higher normalized Chao1 diversity than did multiple sclerosis patients. Five TRBV segments, including TRBV5-6, TRBV5-1 and TRBV20-1, were more frequent in patients than controls.

Built from TCR beta cDNA, the libraries had unique molecular identifiers in them. TCRdb re-called the PCR reads through MiXCR, storing one row per CDR3 protein. The sample lists 700,000 to 900,000 distinct CDR3 sequences; 46% were seen once. Sequenced material: blood. The receptor's source is a girl under 18 with multiple sclerosis. J is TRBJ2-1 and V is TRBV29-1, with D uncertain. For the CDR3, the DNA is TGCAGCGCCTTTTCGGGCGATGAGCAGTTCTTC. Its translation: CSAFSGDEQFF.